This T cell receptor beta chain was sequenced in a study of blood T cell repertoires in COVID-19 (dated by TCRdb to about 2020). Study-wide context: Samples from collaborators originated in the United States, Italy and Spain and spanned both the acute and convalescent phases of COVID-19. The samples were drawn from the first 160 participants of the ongoing ImmuneRACE study and from 1,200 or so subjects provided by 6 global collaborators. The sample metadata nearly always contained a de-identified subject ID, COVID-19 status, age in years and sex. The material from the prospective study consisted of cDNA or gDNA derived from T cells, B-cell-depleted T cells, or PBMCs. Deeply sampled blood TCRbeta repertoires from subjects exposed to, actively infected with, or recovered from COVID-19 were included in the dataset. The repertoires were released in a freely available public database meant as a resource for research on the immune response to SARS-CoV-2. Where HLA class I and class II types were available, the types were taken from metadata supplied by the sample provider, not from assay-based typing. What the research found in general, with its limitations: How much clinical and demographic metadata was included differed by source and by participant, and the metadata was provided uncurated.

The CDR3 runs 16 amino acids, cysteine and phenylalanine included. Only the CDR3 DNA stays, 48 bases, in frame from base 1. As encoded in the germline V gene (reference sequence), CDR1 is SEHNR while CDR2 is FQNEAQ. V and J are trimmed by 5 bases and 4 bases, and the gene matches miss 5 bases of the junction. On this clone itself: There is no known antigen for this receptor. No per-base quality is available; no much larger clone lies one base away.

One collaborating source in Seattle enrolled patients while the patients were actively infected and followed the patients over time throughout the course of disease. Whole blood was collected in K2EDTA tubes by collaborating institutions according to the institutions' own protocols. For TCRbeta analysis, collaborators shipped samples as frozen whole blood, isolated PBMCs, or DNA extracted from either of those sample types. The immunoSEQ Assay, a bias-controlled multiplex PCR, was used to amplify TCRbeta CDR3 regions from genomic DNA. In the source study's methods: The number of nucleated cells in each sample was estimated from the amplification of reference gene primers within the assay. To quantify the absolute abundance of each unique TCRbeta CDR3 rearrangement, sequence reads were collapsed and filtered. Productive Simpson clonality was computed per sample as the square root of Simpson's diversity index over productive rearrangements. In TCRdb, the immuneACCESS table is reduced to in-frame sequences with V and J assigned. These tables do not hold every clone; where another copy was compared, an unresolved V gene accounts for under half, and the others remain unexplained. The DNA gave D and trimming, while V, J and clone size come from that table. The sample contains about 200,000 clones, nearly 90% of them found a single time. Over 15% of the sample comes from the top ten.

This chain is built from TRBV7-9 and TRBJ2-2; the junction holds 12 bases that match TRBD2. The clonotype comes from a man in his forties or fifties with COVID-19, enrolled during active disease. The sequencing input was peripheral blood. The nucleotide sequence is given as TGTGCCAGCAGCCAGACTAGCGGGGGTGCCACCGGGGAGCTGTTTTTT. Its protein is CASSQTSGGATGELFF.